The entry below gives a single T cell receptor (beta chain) sequence along with its context. Investigators isolated RNA and reverse transcribed it into cDNA to act as the sequencing template. The method was immunoSEQ multiplex PCR; TCRdb's version includes in-frame clones alone and lacks a portion of them. The sample holds 95,000 to 100,000 clones; about three fifths are singletons and the top ten take roughly 17%. The sample comes from a study of CD8+ T cells in alopecia areata. Whole-study context: Severity in treated patients was scored by percentage of scalp area affected.

Specified treatment: oral pan-JAK inhibitor, 5-10 mg twice daily. Sample: CD8+ T cells sorted from blood, taken at roughly week 55, from a patient treated with tofacitinib. This receptor was obtained from a human donor with alopecia areata.

CDR3 DNA: TGTGCCAGCAGTTCCTCACTAGCGGGGGGCCCAGGCGGTGAGCAGTTCTTC. Its protein is CASSSSLAGGPGGEQFF. The rearrangement joins TRBV27 to TRBJ2-1; 12 bases map to TRBD2. The CDR3 sequence is 17 residues long. The V gene's germline CDR1 is MNHEY and CDR2 SMNVEV (reference sequence). Unmatched junction bases numbered 13, after V lost 4 bases and J lost 9 bases.